This record concerns one T cell receptor beta chain sequence. This clone's antigen is unknown. Base qualities were left out, and no much larger clone turns up one base away. Reading the germline V gene gives CDR1 SQVTM and CDR2 ANQGSEA. Relative to germline, V is 4 bases shorter and J is 0 bases shorter, with 6 bases between their ends. The CDR3 starts with the cysteine, ends with the phenylalanine, and has 12 residues. Just the 36-base CDR3 DNA is kept, in frame starting at base 1. The data stem from a study of beta chain features in type 1 diabetes (dated by TCRdb to between 2017 and 2018). About the study as a whole: Mean age, gender distribution, total cell number and subset yield were not different between patients and healthy donors. A total of roughly 100 million sorted cells were examined across all samples, and the number of cells per subset was strongly correlated with RNA yield. In the study, TCRB repertoires of sorted circulating CD4+ T cell subsets from recently diagnosed type 1 diabetes patients were compared with those of matched healthy donors. Regulatory and stem cell-like memory subsets were obtained from only 8 patients and about 8 healthy donors, while naive and central memory subsets were obtained from all 30 or so donors. The full study reports these points: Because cDNA was sequenced instead of genomic DNA, activated cells with high expression could be over-represented, although the groups did not differ in activation or CD3 levels. Shorter templates might have been favored by PCR, but patient and control samples were amplified and corrected together, so both groups would have been affected equally by any skew. HLA sub-analyses involved small numbers of individuals, so any influence of HLA type on TCRB rearrangement remained unresolved. A moderate but significant shortening of TCRB CDR3 length was observed in type 1 diabetes patients in all four CD4+ subsets. Naive, central memory and regulatory TCRB repertoires appeared more similar among patients than among healthy donors. At VDJ recombination sites, patients with type 1 diabetes made fewer insertions and deleted more nucleotides, a pattern implying thymic rearrangement abnormalities.

Each donor gave one peripheral blood draw, about 110 mL on average, collected into heparinised tubes. Naive, central memory, regulatory and stem cell-like memory CD4+ T cells were sorted on a BD FACSAria II using a panel including CD45RO, CCR7, CD25, CD127, CD95 and CD27. All sorted populations exceeded 95% purity. PBMCs were separated immediately by Lymphoprep density gradient centrifugation and were stained directly, without being cultured. To minimize batch effects, samples were stained and sorted in pairs, one healthy donor with one patient per experiment. All of the isolated RNA was reverse transcribed with the High Capacity cDNA Reverse Transcription Kit, so expressed TCRB transcripts were sequenced. Naive, central memory and regulatory T cell samples underwent deep immunoSEQ sequencing, averaging about 3.5 million total reads per sample. After sorted cells were lysed in RLT buffer, RNA was extracted with DNase-treated RNeasy Micro or Mini kits, with the choice depending on cell number. Each cell subset was processed on its own to prevent cross-contamination, while patient and healthy donor samples were processed together. The immunoSEQ multiplex PCR was used to amplify TCRB sequences from cDNA, generating 87-bp fragments that spanned the CDR3 region. The amplicons were sequenced using the Illumina HiSeq platform. Per the original workflow: PCR bias was computationally corrected using synthetic template baselines, reads within Hamming distance 2 were collapsed, and singletons that could not be merged were discarded. Reads were aligned against IMGT so that V, D and J genes, CDR3 length and insertions or deletions at six rearrangement sites could be assigned. Clonotype counts were normalized to sorted cell number within each subset before computing true diversity and Gini coefficients with the tcR R package. The overlap coefficient, calculated on TCRB nucleotide sequences, was used to measure repertoire sharing. Out-of-frame TCRB sequences from naive cells were analyzed as a proxy for the pre-selection repertoire. TCRdb provides this immuneACCESS table in a form limited to in-frame rearrangements. Some clones are lacking; in checked studies, under half of them reflect an unresolved V gene, and why the rest are absent is not known. The D gene and trimming were derived from the DNA, and the V and J assignments and clone size from that table. This sample comprises under 300,000 clones, around 24% of them detected only once. The top ten hold over 0.01% of the sample.

The sample was naive CD4+ T cells from blood. What this sample's cell subset or site label stands for: true naive CD4+ T cells. The rearranged segments are TRBV29-1 and TRBJ1-1; the D gene is not confidently resolved. The TCR sequence derives from a woman aged 25 to 39 with type 1 diabetes. For the CDR3, the sequence is CSVVNLNTEAFF. The sequenced DNA: TGCAGCGTTGTAAACTTGAACACTGAAGCTTTCTTT.